These T cell receptor beta chains were read from a single sample in a study of T-cell memory formation after mild COVID-19. TCRdb passed the 5' RACE reads through MiXCR, listing each CDR3 protein once. The repertoire holds approximately 240,000 distinct CDR3 sequences, with around 17% as singletons. The sequenced sample was PBMCs or a T cell subset sorted from them (not recorded which). These receptors all stem from a man between 18 and 29 years old who had mild COVID-19 (a few samples of this study predate the infection). Cell type and time point are not known. Both conserved end residues are part of each CDR3. D genes are given only for firm matches. Clone size is shown for a subset of rows, as once, few, many or a class of expanded clone.

clone size | D gene | J gene | V gene | CDR3 DNA | CDR3 protein
- | TRBD1 | TRBJ2-3 | TRBV11-3 | TGTGCCAGCAGCTTGGAGGGACAGGGCAGTGCGCAGTATTTT | CASSLEGQGSAQYF
few | - | TRBJ2-1 | TRBV4-3 | TGCGCCAGCAGCCAAGTTCTGACGAGAGGCCTCTACAATGAGCAGTTCTTC | CASSQVLTRGLYNEQFF
- | - | TRBJ2-1 | TRBV7-2 | TGTGCCAGCAGCTTCGGTTATGAGCAGTTCTTC | CASSFGYEQFF
- | TRBD1 | TRBJ1-6 | TRBV7-3 | TGTGCCAGCAGCTTTTACAGGGGGACGAATTCACCCCTCCACTTT | CASSFYRGTNSPLHF
few | TRBD2 | TRBJ2-3 | TRBV5-1 | TGCGCCAGCAGCATTCGTGGACTAGCGGGGAGGAATACGCAGTATTTT | CASSIRGLAGRNTQYF
- | TRBD1 | TRBJ1-5 | TRBV3-1 | TGTGCCAGCAGCCTCACGGGACAGAGTATAGCCAATCAGCCCCAGCATTTT | CASSLTGQSIANQPQHF
few | - | TRBJ1-1 | TRBV9 | TGTGCCAGCAGCCCTCAGCCGGACGGTGAAGCTTTCTTT | CASSPQPDGEAFF
- | TRBD2 | TRBJ2-1 | TRBV20-1 | TGCAGTGCCCCGACGAGACTAGCGGGGGGCCGGTACAATGAGCAGTTCTTC | CSAPTRLAGGRYNEQFF
- | - | TRBJ2-7 | TRBV6-5 | TGTGCCAGCAGTTACGGGATCCCCTCCTACGAGCAGTACTTC | CASSYGIPSYEQYF
few | - | TRBJ1-1 | TRBV5-5 | TGTGCCAGCAGCTGGGACCATGGGGGAGTGAACACTGAAGCTTTCTTT | CASSWDHGGVNTEAFF
few | - | TRBJ1-4 | TRBV11-2 | TGTGCCAGCAGCCCAGTGCGGGGGGCAAGGGAAAAACTGTTTTTT | CASSPVRGAREKLFF
- | - | TRBJ2-3 | TRBV4-3 | TGCGCCAGCAGCCAAGGAGGGGCCACAGATACGCAGTATTTT | CASSQGGATDTQYF
many | TRBD1 | TRBJ2-3 | TRBV12-3/TRBV12-4 | TGTGCCAGCAGTTTAAGGGGGCCTAGCACAGATACGCAGTATTTT | CASSLRGPSTDTQYF
few | - | TRBJ1-6 | TRBV18 | TGTGCCAGCTCACGCGGGGTCGAGTCACCCCTCCACTTT | CASSRGVESPLHF
few | - | TRBJ1-2 | TRBV19 | TGTGCCACGTCAACAGGGAACCGCTATGGCTACACCTTC | CATSTGNRYGYTF
many | TRBD1 | TRBJ1-1 | TRBV20-1 | TGCAGTGCTAGAGGGCCAGGGGACAGGAGATTTGAAGCTTTCTTT | CSARGPGDRRFEAFF
- | - | TRBJ1-4 | TRBV7-9 | TGTGCCAGCAGCTTTCAACCGGGACTTCGGCGGGCTAATGAAAAACTGTTTTTT | CASSFQPGLRRANEKLFF
few | - | TRBJ1-3 | TRBV4-3 | TGCGCCAGCAGCCAAGATCCGTTCTCTGGAAACACCATATATTTT | CASSQDPFSGNTIYF
many | TRBD2 | TRBJ2-7 | TRBV6-1 | TGTGCCAGCATTCGGGCGGGGGGCTACGAGCAGTACTTC | CASIRAGGYEQYF
few | TRBD1 | TRBJ2-7 | TRBV30 | TGTGCCTGGAGGGGGTTTAAGACAGGGATGAACGAGCAGTACTTC | CAWRGFKTGMNEQYF
- | TRBD1 | TRBJ1-6 | TRBV7-9 | TGTGCCAGCAGCTTGGGCAGGGGGGATAATTCACCCCTCCACTTT | CASSLGRGDNSPLHF
few | - | TRBJ2-7 | TRBV20-1 | TGCAGTGCTAGGTCGCAGGGTCCCACCTACGAGCAGTACTTC | CSARSQGPTYEQYF
- | - | TRBJ2-2 | TRBV20-1 | TGCAGTGCTAGAGTTGGCGGGCCAAAGACCGGGGAGCTGTTTTTT | CSARVGGPKTGELFF
many | - | TRBJ2-3 | TRBV4-3 | TGCGCCAGCAGCCAAGATCCCCTAGCTAGCACAGATACGCAGTATTTT | CASSQDPLASTDTQYF
once | - | TRBJ1-1 | TRBV19 | TGTGCCAGTAGTATAGGGGAGCTGAAAAACACTGAAGCTTTCTTT | CASSIGELKNTEAFF
few | - | TRBJ1-4 | TRBV18 | TGTGCCAGCTCAACCCGACAGGCAGTTGCAACTAATGAAAAACTGTTTTTT | CASSTRQAVATNEKLFF
few | - | TRBJ2-3 | TRBV6-5 | TGTGCCAGCAGCCCACATAGCACAGATACGCAGTATTTT | CASSPHSTDTQYF
many | - | TRBJ1-2 | TRBV7-9 | TGTGCCAGCAGCCCGGACCCTTATGGCTACACCTTC | CASSPDPYGYTF
few | - | TRBJ2-7 | TRBV9 | TGTGCCAGCAGCGTAGGGCCAGCACAGAGGGTCGAAGAGCAGTACTTC | CASSVGPAQRVEEQYF
many | - | TRBJ2-2 | TRBV9 | TGTGCCAGCTCGGAGCAGGGTGGGATAAACACCGGGGAGCTGTTTTTT | CASSEQGGINTGELFF
many | - | TRBJ1-6 | TRBV10-3 | TGTGCCATCAGTGATCGGACAAAAAATAATTCACCCCTCCACTTT | CAISDRTKNNSPLHF
few | - | TRBJ1-2 | TRBV5-1 | TGCGCCAGCAGCTCGCGGGAAGATCCGCTCTATGGCTACACCTTC | CASSSREDPLYGYTF
- | - | TRBJ2-5 | TRBV5-1 | TGCGCCAGCAGCCCTACCTCGGCGGCGGGAACCCAGTACTTC | CASSPTSAAGTQYF
many | TRBD1 | TRBJ2-2 | TRBV7-8 | TGTGCCAGCAGTTGGACAGGGACCGGGGAGCTGTTTTTT | CASSWTGTGELFF
- | - | TRBJ2-5 | TRBV21-1 | TGTGCCAGCAGCACGGATAGCGGGGGCCGAAATCCACAAGAGACCCAGTACTTC | CASSTDSGGRNPQETQYF
many | - | TRBJ2-5 | TRBV6-5 | TGTGCCAGCAGTTACCGTCGGGGGAGCCACCAAGAGACCCAGTACTTC | CASSYRRGSHQETQYF
few | TRBD1 | TRBJ2-5 | TRBV28 | TGTGCCAGCAGTTCCCCGGGACAGACGAAAGAGACCCAGTACTTC | CASSSPGQTKETQYF
- | - | TRBJ2-2 | TRBV7-3 | TGTGCCAGCAGCTTACTCCGGGGCCACACCGGGGAGCTGTTTTTT | CASSLLRGHTGELFF
- | TRBD1 | TRBJ1-5 | TRBV20-1 | TGCAGTGCCAAGGACAGGTCCACTTATCAGCCCCAGCATTTT | CSAKDRSTYQPQHF
- | TRBD1 | TRBJ1-1 | TRBV20-1 | TGCAGTGCTAGAGCAAACAGGGGGCCGAGGAACACTGAAGCTTTCTTT | CSARANRGPRNTEAFF
- | - | TRBJ1-6 | TRBV6-4 | TGTGCCAGCAGTGACGGGTACAGACCGGTCGTAAGCTCCTATAATTCACCCCTCCACTTT | CASSDGYRPVVSSYNSPLHF
- | - | TRBJ1-5 | TRBV5-6 | TGTGCCAGCAGCTTGTCGGGAGCTCAGCCCCAGCATTTT | CASSLSGAQPQHF